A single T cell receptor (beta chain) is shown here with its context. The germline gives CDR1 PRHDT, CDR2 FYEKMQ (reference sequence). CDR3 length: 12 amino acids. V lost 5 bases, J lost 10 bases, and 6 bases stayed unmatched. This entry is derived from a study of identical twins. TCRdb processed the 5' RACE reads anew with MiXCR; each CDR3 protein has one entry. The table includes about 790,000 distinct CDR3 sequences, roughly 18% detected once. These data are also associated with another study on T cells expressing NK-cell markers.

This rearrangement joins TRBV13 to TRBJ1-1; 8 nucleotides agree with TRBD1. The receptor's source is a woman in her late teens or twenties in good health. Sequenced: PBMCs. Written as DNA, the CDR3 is TGTGCCAGCAGCAAATCGGGGACAGGAGCTTTCTTT. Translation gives CASSKSGTGAFF.